The following is a T cell receptor (beta chain) sequence with its context. The source of the sample is a study of blood T cell repertoires in COVID-19. Overall study context: Sample material is recorded as cDNA or gDNA derived from T cells, B-cell-depleted T cells, or PBMCs.

This CDR3 region has 14 residues. Between the trimmed V and J ends, which lost 1 base and 1 base, there was a span of 7 bases. Per the germline V gene, CDR1 is LGHNA and CDR2 is YSLEER. As handled by the study authors: Reference gene primer amplification gave nucleated cell count estimates. The method was immunoSEQ multiplex PCR; TCRdb's version includes in-frame clones alone and lacks a portion of them. From that table come the V and J calls and clone size; the DNA was used to work out D and trimming. The data hold approximately 170,000 clones, with approximately 83% observed a single time. Sequenced material: peripheral blood. This clonotype originated in a woman of 80 years or more with acute or convalescent COVID-19. The chain combines TRBV4-3 with TRBJ1-1, with D unclear. The CDR3 region has the DNA TGCGCCAGCAGCCAAGGAGGCAGGAACACTGAAGCTTTCTTT. Translation gives CASSQGGRNTEAFF.